The T cell receptor (beta chain) described here comes from a study of cytomegalovirus exposure and HLA in healthy donors. Study context: The same platform used for the 600 to 750 first-cohort repertoires was also used for the approximately 120 validation repertoires, as a later analysis reported. Whole-study results and caveats: One later analysis, an examination of the 90 to 150 validation repertoires, found that first-cohort TCR clusters tended to co-occur in them.

Comment on this clone: Its target is not known.

Produced via immunoSEQ multiplex PCR; TCRdb's table is partial and in-frame only. This sample has 110,000 or so clones, with approximately 88% found just once. The donors were in the approximately 130-subject validation cohort, distinct from the approximately 730-subject first cohort. CDR3 length: 15 residues. V lost 10 bases to trimming and J lost 0 bases; unmatched junction nucleotides: 8. From germline, CDR1 is SNHLY and CDR2 FYNNEI. V and J are TRBV2 and TRBJ1-1, with TRBD1 matching over 10 bases. The TCR comes from a man aged 18 to 30 in good health and CMV-seronegative. The specimen was PBMCs. The CDR3 is CATQGTGVLNTEAFF. For the CDR3, the DNA is TGTGCCACCCAGGGGACAGGGGTTTTGAACACTGAAGCTTTCTTT.